Each of the 3 T cell receptor beta chains below was sequenced from the same sample in a study of blood T cells in healthy people across ages. The use of a sample-barcoded 5' primer and a J-beta primer mix characterized a second PCR of about 7 to 12 cycles. TCRdb called the 5' RACE reads again in MiXCR, with one record for every CDR3 protein. The data contain around 1,600,000 distinct CDR3 sequences, roughly 43% of them singletons. The specimen was blood. These receptors were taken from a woman younger than 30 in good health.

The chain carries TRBV7-3 and TRBJ2-1, with a tentative D call TRBD2 (6 bases). V lost 5 bases to trimming and J lost 6 bases, with 20 bases between them. This CDR3 has 16 residues. The V gene's germline CDR1 is SGHTA and CDR2 FQGTGA. The CDR3 here is CASSLRASDIPNEQFF. CDR3 bases: TGTGCCAGCAGCCTAAGAGCTAGCGATATCCCCAATGAGCAGTTCTTC.

This clonotype was found a few times. This chain links TRBV29-1 with TRBJ2-1; D might be TRBD1 (5 bases). This CDR3 has 10 residues. V lost 7 bases to trimming and J lost 12 bases, with 13 bases between them. The germline V gene has CDR1 SQVTM and CDR2 ANQGSEA. The CDR3 here is CSANARGQFF. The CDR3 DNA sequence: TGCAGCGCTAACGCAAGGGGGCAGTTCTTC.

This clonotype appeared a few times. The rearrangement joins TRBV5-1 to TRBJ2-4; possibly TRBD1 or TRBD2 for D (5 bases each). Trimming left V 4 bases short and J 0 bases short, with 14 bases between. The CDR3 sequence is 16 residues long. Germline V lookup: CDR1 SGHRS, CDR2 YFSETQ. The CDR3 DNA is TGCGCCAGCAGCGGGGACGGGGATCTAGCCAAAAACATTCAGTACTTC. It is translated as CASSGDGDLAKNIQYF.